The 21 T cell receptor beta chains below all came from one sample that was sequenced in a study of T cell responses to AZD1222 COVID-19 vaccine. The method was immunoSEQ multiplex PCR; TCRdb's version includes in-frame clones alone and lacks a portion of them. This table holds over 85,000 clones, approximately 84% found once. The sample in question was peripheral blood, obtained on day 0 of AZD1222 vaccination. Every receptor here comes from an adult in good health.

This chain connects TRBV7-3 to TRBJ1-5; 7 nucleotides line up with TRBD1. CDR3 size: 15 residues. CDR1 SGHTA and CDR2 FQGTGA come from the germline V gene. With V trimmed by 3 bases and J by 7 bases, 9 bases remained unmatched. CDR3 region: CASSFRDSLWQPQHF. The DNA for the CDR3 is TGTGCCAGCAGCTTTCGGGACAGCCTGTGGCAGCCCCAGCATTTT.

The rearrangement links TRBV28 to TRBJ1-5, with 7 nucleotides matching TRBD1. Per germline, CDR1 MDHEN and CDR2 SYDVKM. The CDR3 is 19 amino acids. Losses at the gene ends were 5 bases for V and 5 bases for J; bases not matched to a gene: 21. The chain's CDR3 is CASSLSTGLGSIADQPQHF. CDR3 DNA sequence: TGTGCCAGCAGTCTCTCGACAGGGTTGGGATCTATAGCTGATCAGCCCCAGCATTTT.

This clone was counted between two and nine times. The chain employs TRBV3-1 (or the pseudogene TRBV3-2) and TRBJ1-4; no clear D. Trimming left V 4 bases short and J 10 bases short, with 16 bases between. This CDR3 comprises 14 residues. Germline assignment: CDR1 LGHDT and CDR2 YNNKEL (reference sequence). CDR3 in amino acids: CASSPGREVVKLFF. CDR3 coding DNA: TGTGCCAGCAGCCCCGGGAGGGAGGTAGTAAAACTGTTTTTT.

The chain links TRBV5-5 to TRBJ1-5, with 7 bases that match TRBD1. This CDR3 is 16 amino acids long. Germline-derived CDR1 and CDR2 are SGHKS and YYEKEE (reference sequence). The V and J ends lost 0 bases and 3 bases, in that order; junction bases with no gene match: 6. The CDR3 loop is CASSLEGAGLNQPQHF. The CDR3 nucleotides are TGTGCCAGCAGCTTGGAGGGGGCAGGTCTCAATCAGCCCCAGCATTTT.

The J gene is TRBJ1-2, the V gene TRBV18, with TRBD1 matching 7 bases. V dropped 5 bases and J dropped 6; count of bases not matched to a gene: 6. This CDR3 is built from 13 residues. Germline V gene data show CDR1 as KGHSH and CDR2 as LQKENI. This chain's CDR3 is CASSGLGGHGYTF. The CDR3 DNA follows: TGTGCCAGCTCAGGACTAGGGGGCCATGGCTACACCTTC.

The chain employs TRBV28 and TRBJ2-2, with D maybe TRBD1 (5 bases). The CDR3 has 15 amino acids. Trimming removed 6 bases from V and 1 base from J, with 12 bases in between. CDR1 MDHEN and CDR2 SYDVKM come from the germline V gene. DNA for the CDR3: TGTGCCAGCAGCCGTCGACAGCTGAACACCGGGGAGCTGTTTTTT. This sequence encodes CASSRRQLNTGELFF.

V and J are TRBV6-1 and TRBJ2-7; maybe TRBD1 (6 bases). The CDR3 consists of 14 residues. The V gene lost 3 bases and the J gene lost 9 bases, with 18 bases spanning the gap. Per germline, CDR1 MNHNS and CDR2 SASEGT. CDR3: CASSESDSSTRQYV. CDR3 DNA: TGTGCCAGCAGTGAGTCGGACAGTTCTACGAGGCAGTACGTC.

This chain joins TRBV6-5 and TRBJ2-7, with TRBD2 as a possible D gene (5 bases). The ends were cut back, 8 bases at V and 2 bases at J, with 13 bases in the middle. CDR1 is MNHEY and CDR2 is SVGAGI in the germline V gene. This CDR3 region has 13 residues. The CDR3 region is CASGEHEAYEQYF. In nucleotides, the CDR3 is TGTGCCAGCGGGGAGCACGAGGCCTACGAGCAGTACTTC.

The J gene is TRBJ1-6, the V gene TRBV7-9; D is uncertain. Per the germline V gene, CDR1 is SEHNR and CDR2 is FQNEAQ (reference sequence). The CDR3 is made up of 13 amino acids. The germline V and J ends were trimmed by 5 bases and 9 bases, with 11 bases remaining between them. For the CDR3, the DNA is TGTGCCAGCAGCGCTGAAAGAAGTTCACCCCTCCACTTT. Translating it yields CASSAERSSPLHF.

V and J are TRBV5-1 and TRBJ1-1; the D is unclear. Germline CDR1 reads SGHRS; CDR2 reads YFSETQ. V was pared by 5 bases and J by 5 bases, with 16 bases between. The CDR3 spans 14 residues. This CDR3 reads CASSPGVTTTEAFF. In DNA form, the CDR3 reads TGCGCCAGCAGTCCTGGGGTGACCACTACTGAAGCTTTCTTT.

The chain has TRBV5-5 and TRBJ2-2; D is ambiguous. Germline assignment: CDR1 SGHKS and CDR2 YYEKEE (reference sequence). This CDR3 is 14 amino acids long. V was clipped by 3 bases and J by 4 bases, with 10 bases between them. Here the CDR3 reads CASSSAPGTGELFF. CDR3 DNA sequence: TGTGCCAGCAGCTCCGCCCCCGGCACCGGGGAGCTGTTTTTT.

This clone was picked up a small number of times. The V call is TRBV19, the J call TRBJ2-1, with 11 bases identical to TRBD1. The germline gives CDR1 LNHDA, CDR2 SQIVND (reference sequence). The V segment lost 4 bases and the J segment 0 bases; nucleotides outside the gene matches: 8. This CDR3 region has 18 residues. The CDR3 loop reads CASSKGRDRGISYNEQFF. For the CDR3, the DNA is TGTGCCAGTAGTAAAGGCCGGGACAGGGGGATCTCCTACAATGAGCAGTTCTTC.

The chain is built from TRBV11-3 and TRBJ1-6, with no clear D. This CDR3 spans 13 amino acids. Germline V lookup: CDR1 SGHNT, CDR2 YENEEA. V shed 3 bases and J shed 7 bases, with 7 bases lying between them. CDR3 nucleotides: TGTGCCAGCAGCTTTGACAACAATTCACCCCTCCACTTT. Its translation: CASSFDNNSPLHF.

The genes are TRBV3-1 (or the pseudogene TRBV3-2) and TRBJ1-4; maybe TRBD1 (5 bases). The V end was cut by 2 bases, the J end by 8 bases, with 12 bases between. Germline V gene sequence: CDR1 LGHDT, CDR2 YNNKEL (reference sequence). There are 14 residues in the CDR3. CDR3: CASSQYLEGEKLFF. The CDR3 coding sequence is TGTGCCAGCAGCCAATATCTTGAGGGGGAAAAACTGTTTTTT.

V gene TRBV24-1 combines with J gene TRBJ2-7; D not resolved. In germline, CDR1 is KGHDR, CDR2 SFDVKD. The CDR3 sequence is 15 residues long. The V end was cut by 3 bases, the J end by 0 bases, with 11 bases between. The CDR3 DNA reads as TGTGCCACCAGTGATGCCCGGTCTAGCTCCTACGAGCAGTACTTC. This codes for CATSDARSSSYEQYF.

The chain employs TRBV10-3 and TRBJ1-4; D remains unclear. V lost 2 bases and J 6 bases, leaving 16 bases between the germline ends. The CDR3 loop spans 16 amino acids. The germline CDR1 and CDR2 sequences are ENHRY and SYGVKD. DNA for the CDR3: TGTGCCATCAGTGAGGCCTCGGGCTTCCAGGATGAAAAACTGTTTTTT. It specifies CAISEASGFQDEKLFF.

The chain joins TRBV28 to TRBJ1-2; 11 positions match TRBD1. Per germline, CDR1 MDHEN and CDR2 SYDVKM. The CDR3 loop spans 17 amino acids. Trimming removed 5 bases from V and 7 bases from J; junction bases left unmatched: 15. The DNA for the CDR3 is TGTGCCAGCAGTCCAGAAGGACAGGGGGCGCAGGGACGTGGCTACACCTTC. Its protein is CASSPEGQGAQGRGYTF.

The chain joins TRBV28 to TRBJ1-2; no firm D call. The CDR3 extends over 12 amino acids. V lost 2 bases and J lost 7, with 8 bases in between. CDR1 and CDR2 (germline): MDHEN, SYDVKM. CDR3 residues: CASSLNSFGYTF. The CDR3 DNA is TGTGCCAGCAGTTTAAATTCCTTTGGCTACACCTTC.

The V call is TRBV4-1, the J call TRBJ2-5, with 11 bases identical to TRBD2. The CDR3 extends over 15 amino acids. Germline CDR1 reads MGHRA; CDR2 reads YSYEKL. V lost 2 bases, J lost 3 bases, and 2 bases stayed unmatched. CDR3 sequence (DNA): TGCGCCAGCAGCCAACTGGGACTAGCGGAAGAGACCCAGTACTTC. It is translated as CASSQLGLAEETQYF.

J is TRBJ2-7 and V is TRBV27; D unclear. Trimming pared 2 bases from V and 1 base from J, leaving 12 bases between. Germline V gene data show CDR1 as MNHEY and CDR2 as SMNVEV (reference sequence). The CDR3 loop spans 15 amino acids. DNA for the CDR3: TGTGCCAGCAGTTTACGGGCGGAGACATCCTACGAGCAGTACTTC. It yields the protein CASSLRAETSYEQYF.

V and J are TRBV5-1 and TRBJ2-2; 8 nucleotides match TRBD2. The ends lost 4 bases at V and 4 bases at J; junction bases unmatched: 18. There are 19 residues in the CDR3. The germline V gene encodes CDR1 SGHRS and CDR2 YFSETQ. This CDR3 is CASSGAGLAAAAGTGELFF. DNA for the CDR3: TGCGCCAGCAGCGGGGCCGGACTAGCCGCCGCGGCGGGCACCGGGGAGCTGTTTTTT.